A single sample gave rise to the 18 T cell receptor beta chains below, sequenced in a study of OX40 agonist ivuxolimab in advanced cancers. This table comes from immunoSEQ multiplex PCR, and its TCRdb copy is limited to in-frame clones, with some not included. The sample records around 73,000 clones, approximately 90% being singletons. The sample here was CD4+ or CD8+ T cells sorted from blood, taken in a trial of the OX40 agonist ivuxolimab. These receptors were obtained from an adult with an advanced solid tumor such as melanoma, head and neck, liver or kidney cancer.

This clone has just one count. The rearrangement uses TRBV6-5 and TRBJ2-7; D is uncertain. This CDR3 region has 12 residues. Trimming took off 8 bases at V and 1 base at J, with 9 bases between the two ends. CDR1 is MNHEY and CDR2 is SVGAGI in the germline V gene. CDR3 in amino acids: CASRVNSYEQYF. For the CDR3, the DNA is TGTGCCAGCCGGGTTAATTCCTACGAGCAGTACTTC.

V and J are TRBV7-9 and TRBJ2-1, with 9 bases matching TRBD2. This CDR3 region has 15 residues. Germline V gene data show CDR1 as SEHNR and CDR2 as FQNEAQ (reference sequence). V was pared by 2 bases and J by 5 bases, with 4 bases of the junction left unmatched. The chain's CDR3 is CASSLWRGGNNEQFF. The CDR3 DNA sequence: TGTGCCAGCAGCTTATGGCGGGGGGGAAACAATGAGCAGTTCTTC.

With respect to this clone: One end of the junction is discordant with germline, which a read error may explain. The sample contains more than one DNA sequence encoding this CDR3. The rearrangement uses TRBV7-9 and TRBJ2-3; D is ambiguous. This CDR3 region has 14 residues. Germline CDR1 SEHNR, CDR2 FQNEAQ (reference sequence). CDR3 nucleotide sequence: TGTGCCAGCAGTTCCAGCTTTAGCACGGATACGCAGTATTTT. Its translation: CASSSSFSTDTQYF.

This chain joins TRBV11-2 and TRBJ2-7; a weak D match, TRBD1 (6 bases). CDR1 and CDR2 (germline): SGHAT, FQNNGV. CDR3 length: 14 residues. The ends were cut back, 0 bases at V and 4 bases at J, with 10 bases in the middle. CDR3 nucleotide sequence: TGTGCCAGCAGCTTAGATAGAGGGGGATACGAGCAGTACTTC. Translating gives CASSLDRGGYEQYF.

The V call is TRBV20-1, the J call TRBJ2-2; D may be TRBD1 (6 bases). The CDR3 has 11 amino acids. Germline V CDR1 and CDR2: DFQATT, SNEGSKA (reference sequence). With 6 bases removed from V and 6 bases from J, the gap between germline ends came to 8 bases. The CDR3 sequence: CSARTAGELFF. The CDR3 DNA reads as TGCAGTGCCAGGACAGCCGGGGAGCTGTTTTTT.

By share of the sample, this clone is medium-sized. The rearrangement links TRBV2 to TRBJ2-1; a weak D match, TRBD1 (5 bases). The CDR3 totals 14 residues. Germline V gene lookup returns CDR1 SNHLY and CDR2 FYNNEI. V lost 2 bases to trimming and J lost 5 bases, with 10 bases between them. This CDR3 is CASSELGPHNEQFF. For the CDR3, the DNA is TGTGCCAGCAGTGAATTGGGGCCCCACAATGAGCAGTTCTTC.

The chain combines TRBV25-1 with TRBJ1-1; no clear D. Germline V gene sequence: CDR1 MGHDK, CDR2 SYGVNS. The CDR3 has 13 residues. The CDR3 nucleotides are TGTGTCAGTCAATTAGGTGCGAACACTGAAGCTTTCTTT. Residues: CVSQLGANTEAFF.

The chain employs TRBV5-6 and TRBJ2-3; 7 bases align to TRBD2. The germline V gene encodes CDR1 SGHDT and CDR2 YYEEEE. This CDR3 comprises 17 residues. V lost 4 bases and J lost 1; bases outside the gene matches: 12. The CDR3 reads CASSPKGLSGGTDTQYF. The CDR3 nucleotides are TGTGCCAGCAGCCCCAAAGGGTTGAGCGGGGGCACAGATACGCAGTATTTT.

In this sample, this clone turned up once. V gene TRBV27 combines with J gene TRBJ1-5, with D tentatively TRBD1 (6 bases). The V gene's germline CDR1 is MNHEY and CDR2 SMNVEV (reference sequence). The CDR3 consists of 14 residues. Trimming took off 6 bases at V and 6 bases at J, with 15 bases between the two ends. CDR3 nucleotide sequence: TGTGCCAGCAGACTACAGGGCACGGGTCAGCCCCAGCATTTT. It translates to CASRLQGTGQPQHF.

This clone occurred a few times. The chain recombines TRBV2 with TRBJ1-5; D ambiguous. CDR1 SNHLY and CDR2 FYNNEI come from the germline V gene. V was cut by 2 bases and J by 0 bases, with 5 bases left in between. This CDR3 comprises 14 residues. CDR3 protein: CASSEWNSNQPQHF. CDR3 nucleotides: TGTGCCAGCAGTGAATGGAATAGCAATCAGCCCCAGCATTTT. Drawing the rest from reference TRBV2 and TRBJ1-5, the complete variable domain is EPEVTQTPSHQVTQMGQEVILRCVPISNHLYFYWYRQILGQKVEFLVSFYNNEISEKSEIFDDQFSVERPDGSNFTLKIRSTKLEDSAMYFCASSEWNSNQPQHFGDGTRLSIL.

CDR3 region: CASSYGQGGWYEQYF. CDR3 coding DNA: TGTGCCAGCAGCTACGGACAGGGGGGCTGGTACGAGCAGTACTTC. The rearrangement links TRBV5-6 to TRBJ2-7; 10 nucleotides align to TRBD1. The CDR3 is made up of 15 amino acids. Per the germline V gene, CDR1 is SGHDT and CDR2 is YYEEEE. J lost 4 bases, V lost 3 bases, and 7 bases had no gene match.

The rearrangement joins TRBV5-4 to TRBJ1-2; 9 bases match TRBD1. The CDR3 extends over 16 amino acids. The V and J ends lost 3 bases and 3 bases, in that order; junction bases with no gene match: 9. Germline CDR1 is SGHNT and CDR2 is YYREEE (reference sequence). The CDR3 DNA sequence: TGTGCCAGCAGCTCGCCTGGGGGGACAGGGTACTATGGCTACACCTTC. Translated, it gives CASSSPGGTGYYGYTF.

The chain recombines TRBV13 with TRBJ2-3; D may be TRBD2 (6 bases). The V end was cut by 0 bases, the J end by 4 bases, with 11 bases between. The CDR3 has 15 residues. The germline V gene has CDR1 PRHDT and CDR2 FYEKMQ (reference sequence). CDR3 amino acids: CASSLGGRRADTQYF. The CDR3 coding sequence is TGTGCCAGCAGCTTAGGCGGGAGAAGGGCAGATACGCAGTATTTT.

The chain recombines TRBV28 with TRBJ2-7, with D tentatively TRBD1 (6 bases). Germline CDR1 reads MDHEN; CDR2 reads SYDVKM. V dropped 7 bases and J dropped 2 bases, with 18 bases sitting between them. The CDR3 totals 15 residues. CDR3 DNA: TGTGCCAGCATGCTAGCAGGGGACGTGACCTACGAGCAGTACTTC. Its translation is CASMLAGDVTYEQYF.

This clone was recorded once. The chain combines TRBV6-5 with TRBJ2-7; 10 bases map to TRBD1. Germline V CDR1 and CDR2: MNHEY, SVGAGI. J was trimmed by 2 bases and V by 2 bases; bases with no gene match: 6. This CDR3 comprises 16 residues. The CDR3 DNA follows: TGTGCCAGCAGTTACAACCGGGACAGGGGAGCCTACGAGCAGTACTTC. It codes for CASSYNRDRGAYEQYF.

V and J are TRBV5-4 and TRBJ1-2; 7 bases match TRBD1. CDR3 size: 16 residues. Germline lookup yields CDR1 SGHNT and CDR2 YYREEE (reference sequence). J was trimmed by 1 base and V by 0 bases; bases with no gene match: 6. CDR3 sequence reads: CASSLAQGTDNYGYTF. CDR3 coding DNA: TGTGCCAGCAGCTTGGCCCAAGGGACAGATAACTATGGCTACACCTTC.

J is TRBJ2-1 and V is TRBV10-1, with D perhaps assigned TRBD1 or TRBD2 (6 bases each). Deletions cut 7 bases from V and 4 bases from J, with 20 bases between. The CDR3 has 16 amino acids. Germline loops: CDR1 WNHNN, CDR2 SYGVQD (reference sequence). The CDR3 region is CASNLSTGTRYNEQFF. CDR3 bases: TGCGCCAGCAACCTGAGTACAGGGACTCGATACAATGAGCAGTTCTTC.

This chain links TRBV27 with TRBJ2-1, with a weak D call TRBD2 (5 bases). Trimming pared 9 bases from V and 6 bases from J, leaving 9 bases between. The V gene's germline CDR1 is MNHEY and CDR2 SMNVEV (reference sequence). CDR3 length: 11 residues. CDR3 region: CASSAFNEQFF. CDR3 DNA: TGTGCCAGTAGCGCTTTCAATGAGCAGTTCTTC.